These 5 T cell receptor beta chains were all obtained from the same sample, sequenced in a study of blood T cell repertoires in COVID-19. Clones were read by immunoSEQ multiplex PCR, and TCRdb kept only the in-frame ones, dropping some. This table holds around 480,000 clones, about 90% found once. The material sequenced was PBMCs or T cells enriched from blood (not recorded which). All receptors derive from a woman between 18 and 29 years old who had recovered from COVID-19.

The rearrangement links TRBV12-5 to TRBJ2-7; D is possibly TRBD1 (6 bases). CDR1 and CDR2 from the germline V gene are LGHNT and FRNRAP. The CDR3 sequence is 16 residues long. Trimming took 1 base from V and 5 from J, leaving 18 bases between them. For the CDR3, the DNA is TGTGCTAGTGGTTTGGGAGGGGCAGGGGCAGGGAACGAGCAGTACTTC. Encoded protein: CASGLGGAGAGNEQYF.

The chain combines TRBV21-1 with TRBJ1-6. TRBV21-1 is a documented pseudogene. This CDR3 has 20 amino acids. CDR3 DNA: TGTGCCAGCAGCAACACGGCGACTCCGCTAAAGAGCTCCTATAATTCACCCCTCCACTTT. Translating gives CASSNTATPLKSSYNSPLHF.

The chain combines TRBV10-3 with TRBJ1-2; D is unclear. Germline CDR1 is ENHRY and CDR2 is SYGVKD. CDR3 length: 12 amino acids. The V end was cut by 4 bases, the J end by 4 bases, with 7 bases between. CDR3 protein: CAISGNSYGYTF. In DNA, the CDR3 is TGTGCCATCAGTGGAAACAGCTATGGCTACACCTTC.

The V call is TRBV7-9, the J call TRBJ2-7; 12 nucleotides match TRBD2. The CDR3 has 18 amino acids. V gave up 5 bases and J gave up 0 bases; unmatched junction bases: 11. The V gene's germline CDR1 is SEHNR and CDR2 FQNEAQ (reference sequence). CDR3: CASSRQSLLAGGSYEQYF. As DNA, the CDR3 is TGTGCCAGCAGCCGACAATCCCTACTAGCGGGGGGCTCCTACGAGCAGTACTTC.

The chain joins TRBV10-2 to TRBJ1-2; a possible D gene is TRBD1 (6 bases). Per germline, CDR1 WSHSY and CDR2 SAAADI. CDR3 length: 15 residues. Trimming shortened V by 8 bases and J by 7 bases, and 23 bases separated the two germline ends. This CDR3 reads CASGGPFLGAGGYTF. The CDR3 DNA sequence: TGCGCCAGCGGTGGCCCGTTTCTGGGGGCGGGTGGCTACACCTTC.